The rows below give T cell receptor beta chains drawn from one sample of a study of OX40 agonist ivuxolimab in advanced cancers. Profiled with immunoSEQ multiplex PCR; TCRdb holds only in-frame clones, not every one. In the table there are roughly 26,000 clones, more than 80% of which are singletons. Sequences were derived from CD4+ or CD8+ T cells sorted from blood, sampled in a trial of the OX40 agonist ivuxolimab. The source is an adult with an advanced solid tumor such as melanoma, head and neck, liver or kidney cancer. Both conserved end residues are part of each CDR3. A D gene is named only where the DNA matches it firmly. The size of a clone is reported for some rows only, either as once, few or many, or as a class for expanded clones.

clone size	D gene	V gene	CDR3 length	J gene	CDR3 DNA	CDR3 protein
NA	TRBD1	TRBV7-3	16	TRBJ2-7	TGTGCCAGCAGCGTCAGGGACAGGGGTTTGCTTAACGAGCAGTACTTC	CASSVRDRGLLNEQYF
NA	NA	TRBV9	17	TRBJ2-1	TGTGCCAGCAGCGTAGGCCTAGCGCAGGGGGGCTACAATGAGCAGTTCTTC	CASSVGLAQGGYNEQFF
few	TRBD1	TRBV11-2	17	TRBJ2-1	TGTGCCAGCAGCTCTACTACCGGGACAGGATTCAACAATGAGCAGTTCTTC	CASSSTTGTGFNNEQFF
NA	NA	TRBV25-1	15	TRBJ2-7	TGTGCCAGCAGTCAAGCAGGGTCGGCAGCGGGCGAGCAGTACTTC	CASSQAGSAAGEQYF
NA	NA	TRBV11-2	14	TRBJ2-7	TGTGCCAGCGCCGAGTCGGGCGGGATCCTCGAGCAGTACTTC	CASAESGGILEQYF
once	TRBD1	TRBV11-1	14	TRBJ1-1	TGTGCCAGCAGCCACGGGACAGGTGGCACTGAAGCTTTCTTT	CASSHGTGGTEAFF
NA	TRBD2	TRBV9	17	TRBJ2-1	TGTGCCAGCAGCGTAGGCGAGCGGGAGGGCCCCTACAATGAGCAGTTCTTC	CASSVGEREGPYNEQFF
NA	NA	TRBV7-9	12	TRBJ2-1	TGTGCCAGCAGCTTAGAGGTGAATGAGCAGTTCTTC	CASSLEVNEQFF
few	NA	TRBV29-1	13	TRBJ2-7	TGCAGCGTTGAATCCAAAAAGGACTACGAGCAGTACTTC	CSVESKKDYEQYF
NA	TRBD1	TRBV27	14	TRBJ2-7	TGTGCCAGCAGTTTGACAGGGGGCCGTTACGAGCAGTACTTC	CASSLTGGRYEQYF
NA	TRBD2	TRBV9	15	TRBJ2-2	TGTGCCAGCAGCCTAGACCGGGGAGGGACCGGGGAGCTGTTTTTT	CASSLDRGGTGELFF
NA	TRBD1	TRBV7-2	15	TRBJ2-1	TGTGCCAGCAGCTTAGGCACAGGGGTGGGAAATGAGCAGTTCTTC	CASSLGTGVGNEQFF
NA	NA	TRBV7-2	15	TRBJ2-1	TGTGCCAGCAGCTTAGTTGTGGGGTCCTACAATGAGCAGTTCTTC	CASSLVVGSYNEQFF
NA	NA	TRBV5-6	15	TRBJ1-2	TGTGCCAGCAGCTTGGTGATTGGGGATCCTCATGGCTACACCTTC	CASSLVIGDPHGYTF
NA	NA	TRBV4-3	16	TRBJ1-6	TGCGCCAGCAGCCAAGCCCAGACGCGAATCCATACACCCCTCCACTTT	CASSQAQTRIHTPLHF
NA	NA	TRBV18	13	TRBJ2-3	TGTGCCAGCTCAGCATCCAGGGAAGATACGCAGTATTTT	CASSASREDTQYF
NA	NA	TRBV29-1	14	TRBJ2-7	TGCAGCGTGACTCGAGGGGGGGGGCCCTCCGAGCAGTACTTC	CSVTRGGGPSEQYF
NA	NA	TRBV5-8	15	TRBJ1-5	TGTGCCAGCAGCTTGGATGGACATAGCAATCAGCCCCAGCATTTT	CASSLDGHSNQPQHF
NA	NA	TRBV11-2	13	TRBJ1-5	TGTGCCAGCAGCTTAGTGCAGGATCAGCCCCAGCATTTT	CASSLVQDQPQHF
NA	TRBD1	TRBV27	15	TRBJ2-1	TGTGCCAGCAGTCACCGGGACAGGGGGCTAAATGAGCAGTTCTTC	CASSHRDRGLNEQFF
NA	NA	TRBV18	14	TRBJ2-1	TGTGCCAGCTCACCAAACCCCGTCTCGAGTGAGCAGTTCTTC	CASSPNPVSSEQFF
NA	NA	TRBV4-1	14	TRBJ1-5	TGCGCCAGCGCTTGGGGGGTTAGCAATCAGCCCCAGCATTTT	CASAWGVSNQPQHF
NA	NA	TRBV6-5	14	TRBJ2-7	TGTGCCAGCAGTTACGCGGGGGCCTGGGACGAGCAGTACTTC	CASSYAGAWDEQYF
once	TRBD1	TRBV19	14	TRBJ1-6	TGTGCCAACCTAAGACAGGGCGGTTATTCACCCCTCCACTTT	CANLRQGGYSPLHF
NA	TRBD1	TRBV5-4	14	TRBJ2-7	TGTGCCAGCAGCCAACAGGGGGCCACCTACGAGCAGTACTTC	CASSQQGATYEQYF
few	NA	TRBV5-4	15	TRBJ2-4	TGTGCCAGCAGCTTGTCTGGGCCGACCAAAAACATTCAGTACTTC	CASSLSGPTKNIQYF
NA	NA	TRBV5-1	14	TRBJ2-2	TGCGCCAGCAGCTTGGCTTGGGACACCGGGGAGCTGTTTTTT	CASSLAWDTGELFF
once	TRBD2	TRBV7-2	14	TRBJ2-7	TGTGCCAGCAGCATCGAGACTAGCGGGTACGAGCAGTACTTC	CASSIETSGYEQYF
NA	NA	TRBV5-1	14	TRBJ2-3	TGCGCCAGCAGCTTGGACAGGCAGGGAGATACGCAGTATTTT	CASSLDRQGDTQYF
NA	TRBD1	TRBV30	16	TRBJ1-1	TGTGCCTGGAGTGTAAGGACAGGGGTGGCGAACACTGAAGCTTTCTTT	CAWSVRTGVANTEAFF
NA	TRBD2	TRBV9	15	TRBJ2-3	TGTGCCAGCGGGAGGGAGGGAATTTTTTCGGATACGCAGTATTTT	CASGREGIFSDTQYF
NA	TRBD2	TRBV2	16	TRBJ2-2	TGTGCCAGCAGTGTGCGGGGGAGGGTGGACACCGGGGAGCTGTTTTTT	CASSVRGRVDTGELFF
NA	NA	TRBV11-2	15	TRBJ2-7	TGTGCCAGCAGCTTCCCCCTGGGGGGGCTCTACGAGCAGTACTTC	CASSFPLGGLYEQYF
NA	NA	TRBV30	13	TRBJ1-2	TGTGCCTGGAGCGACACAGGGACACATGGCTACACCTTC	CAWSDTGTHGYTF
NA	NA	TRBV5-1	14	TRBJ1-1	TGCGCCAGCAGCTTCGCGGGGGCTGAGACTGAAGCTTTCTTT	CASSFAGAETEAFF
NA	NA	TRBV19	17	TRBJ1-5	TGTGCCAGTAGTGTTGGAAGGATGACGATGGGAAATCAGCCCCAGCATTTT	CASSVGRMTMGNQPQHF
NA	TRBD1	TRBV19	15	TRBJ1-1	TGTGCCAGTAGTATGAGGGGGCGCTTGAACACTGAAGCTTTCTTT	CASSMRGRLNTEAFF
NA	TRBD1	TRBV15	16	TRBJ2-7	TGTGCCACCAGCAGAGATGTCGCAGGACAGGTCTACGAGCAGTACTTC	CATSRDVAGQVYEQYF
few	TRBD1	TRBV2	16	TRBJ2-1	TGTGCCAGCAACAACCCCGGGACAGGGGTCTACAATGAGCAGTTCTTC	CASNNPGTGVYNEQFF
few	NA	TRBV6-6	13	TRBJ1-1	TGTGCCATCGGGGGCAAAATGAACACTGAAGCTTTCTTT	CAIGGKMNTEAFF
NA	TRBD2	TRBV7-9	14	TRBJ2-2	TGTGCCCCGGGACTAGCGGGGATCACCGGGGAGCTGTTTTTT	CAPGLAGITGELFF